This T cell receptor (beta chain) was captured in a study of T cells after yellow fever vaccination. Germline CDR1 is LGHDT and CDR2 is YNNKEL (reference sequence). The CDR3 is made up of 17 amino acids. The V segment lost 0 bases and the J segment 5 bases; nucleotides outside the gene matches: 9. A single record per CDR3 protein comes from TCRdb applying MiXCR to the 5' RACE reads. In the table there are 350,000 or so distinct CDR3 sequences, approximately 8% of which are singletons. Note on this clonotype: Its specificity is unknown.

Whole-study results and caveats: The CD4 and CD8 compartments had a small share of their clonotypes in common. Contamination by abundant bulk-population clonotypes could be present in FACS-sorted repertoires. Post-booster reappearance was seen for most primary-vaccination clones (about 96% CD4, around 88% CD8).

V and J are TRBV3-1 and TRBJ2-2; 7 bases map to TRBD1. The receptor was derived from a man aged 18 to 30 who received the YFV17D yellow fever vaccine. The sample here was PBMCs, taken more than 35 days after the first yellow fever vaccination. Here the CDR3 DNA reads TGTGCCAGCAGCCAAGATCTTAGGGGGCTTCCTACCGGGGAGCTGTTTTTT. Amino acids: CASSQDLRGLPTGELFF. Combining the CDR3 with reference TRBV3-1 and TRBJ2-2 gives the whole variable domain DTAVSQTPKYLVTQMGNDKSIKCEQNLGHDTMYWYKQDSKKFLKIMFSYNNKELIINETVPNRFSPKSPDKAHLNLHINSLELGDSAVYFCASSQDLRGLPTGELFFGEGSRLTVL.